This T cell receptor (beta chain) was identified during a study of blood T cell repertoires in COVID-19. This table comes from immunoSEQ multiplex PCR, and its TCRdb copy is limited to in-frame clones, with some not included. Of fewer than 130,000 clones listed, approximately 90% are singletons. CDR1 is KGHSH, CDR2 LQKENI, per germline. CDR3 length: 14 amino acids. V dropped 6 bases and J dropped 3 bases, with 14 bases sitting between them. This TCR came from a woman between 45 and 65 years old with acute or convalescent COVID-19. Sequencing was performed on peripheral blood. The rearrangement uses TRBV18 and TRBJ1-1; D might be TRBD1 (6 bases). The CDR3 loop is CASSSIGGDTEAFF. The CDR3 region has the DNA TGTGCCAGCTCTTCCATAGGGGGAGACACTGAAGCTTTCTTT.